These 27 T cell receptor beta chains were all obtained from the same sample, sequenced in a study of blood T cell repertoires in COVID-19. Assay used: immunoSEQ multiplex PCR; TCRdb lists only in-frame clones, some missing. This table holds 85,000 to 130,000 clones, 82% found once. Source material: peripheral blood. The source of these receptors is a man aged 60 to 75 with acute or convalescent COVID-19.

This chain connects TRBV6-5 to TRBJ1-6; 10 bases match TRBD1. Germline V gene sequence: CDR1 MNHEY, CDR2 SVGAGI. V lost 2 bases to trimming and J lost 11 bases; unmatched junction nucleotides: 6. There are 15 residues in the CDR3. The CDR3 is CASSYRDRGLPPLHF. CDR3 bases: TGTGCCAGCAGTTACCGGGACAGGGGTCTACCACCCCTCCACTTT.

The chain carries TRBV28 and TRBJ2-1, with D possibly matching TRBD1 (5 bases). The germline V gene encodes CDR1 MDHEN and CDR2 SYDVKM. Between the trimmed V and J ends, which lost 3 bases and 0 bases, there was a span of 12 bases. The CDR3 is made up of 16 amino acids. The CDR3 sequence is CASSFPTANSYNEQFF. CDR3 coding DNA: TGTGCCAGCAGTTTCCCGACAGCAAACTCCTACAATGAGCAGTTCTTC.

The V gene is TRBV18, the J gene TRBJ2-3; D not certain. CDR3 size: 13 residues. Per the germline V gene, CDR1 is KGHSH and CDR2 is LQKENI. Trimming stripped 3 bases from V and 7 bases from J, with 11 bases between. The CDR3 coding sequence is TGTGCCAGCTCACCTTCCGCCTCTAATACGCAGTATTTT. It translates to CASSPSASNTQYF.

This rearrangement joins TRBV5-5 to TRBJ1-1; maybe TRBD1 (5 bases). Germline CDR1 reads SGHKS; CDR2 reads YYEKEE (reference sequence). There are 14 residues in the CDR3. Trimming took 1 base from V and 0 from J, leaving 7 bases between them. In nucleotides, the CDR3 is TGTGCCAGCAGCTTGACAGGATTGAACACTGAAGCTTTCTTT. Translating gives CASSLTGLNTEAFF.

This chain connects TRBV12-3 or TRBV12-4 to TRBJ1-2, with TRBD1 identical over 10 bases. This CDR3 comprises 13 residues. V gave up 6 bases and J gave up 7 bases; unmatched junction bases: 5. CDR3 sequence (DNA): TGTGCCAGCAGCACCGGACAGGGGGTTGGCTACACCTTC. Its protein product is CASSTGQGVGYTF.

V is TRBV30 and J is TRBJ1-2; D is undetermined. The V gene lost 8 bases and the J gene lost 0 bases, with 13 bases spanning the gap. Germline-derived CDR1 and CDR2 are GTSNPN and SVGIG (reference sequence). The CDR3 has 13 amino acids. The CDR3, as DNA: TGTGCCGGCCCCCGCCAAGCTAACTATGGCTACACCTTC. Protein: CAGPRQANYGYTF.

This chain connects TRBV7-6 to TRBJ2-7; 11 nucleotides match TRBD2. The CDR3 has 19 amino acids. Germline loops: CDR1 SGHVS, CDR2 FNYEAQ. J lost 4 bases, V lost 1 base, and 15 bases had no gene match. The CDR3 DNA follows: TGTGCCAGCAGCTTAGGTCGATCATCGAGTAGCGGGAGGGCGTACGAGCAGTACTTC. Residues: CASSLGRSSSSGRAYEQYF.

This clone appeared a few times. The V call is TRBV5-1, the J call TRBJ1-4, with 7 bases lining up with TRBD1. Germline CDR1 and CDR2: SGHRS and YFSETQ. The junction had 5 bases not matched to a gene; V was cut back by 2 bases and J by 4 bases. The CDR3 has 15 amino acids. CDR3 sequence reads: CASSLMGQFNEKLFF. As DNA, the CDR3 is TGCGCCAGCAGCTTAATGGGACAGTTTAATGAAAAACTGTTTTTT. The full variable domain, completed using reference TRBV5-1 and TRBJ1-4, is KAGVTQTPRYLIKTRGQQVTLSCSPISGHRSVSWYQQTPGQGLQFLFEYFSETQRNKGNFPGRFSGRQFSNSRSEMNVSTLELGDSALYLCASSLMGQFNEKLFFGSGTQLSVL.

The chain is built from TRBV7-3 and TRBJ2-7, with a weak D call TRBD2 (5 bases). The CDR3 runs to 13 residues. Trimming removed 5 bases from V and 3 bases from J, with 11 bases in between. Per germline, CDR1 SGHTA and CDR2 FQGTGA. The CDR3: CASSMKGDYEQYF. CDR3 in DNA: TGTGCCAGCAGCATGAAGGGAGACTACGAGCAGTACTTC.

The chain recombines TRBV19 with TRBJ2-1; perhaps TRBD1 as D (6 bases). Per germline, CDR1 LNHDA and CDR2 SQIVND (reference sequence). Trimming left V 5 bases short and J 9 bases short, with 14 bases between. The CDR3 is 13 amino acids. The CDR3 region has the DNA TGTGCCAGTAGTCAGAACAGGGTTTCTGAGCAGTTCTTC. This translates into CASSQNRVSEQFF. The full variable domain, completed using reference TRBV19 and TRBJ2-1, is DGGITQSPKYLFRKEGQNVTLSCEQNLNHDAMYWYRQDPGQGLRLIYYSQIVNDFQKGDIAEGYSVSREKKESFPLTVTSAQKNPTAFYLCASSQNRVSEQFFGPGTRLTVL.

In its sample, this clone was seen once. The chain is built from TRBV5-6 and TRBJ1-1; D ambiguous. This CDR3 has 15 amino acids. V shed 1 base and J shed 4 bases, with 14 bases lying between them. In germline, CDR1 is SGHDT, CDR2 YYEEEE. The CDR3 coding sequence is TGTGCCAGCAGCTTGAGGTGGGTAGGAGGCACTGAAGCTTTCTTT. Translation gives CASSLRWVGGTEAFF. The full variable domain, in which reference TRBV5-6 and TRBJ1-1 provide the parts outside the CDR3, is DAGVTQSPTHLIKTRGQQVTLRCSPKSGHDTVSWYQQALGQGPQFIFQYYEEEERQRGNFPDRFSGHQFPNYSSELNVNALLLGDSALYLCASSLRWVGGTEAFFGQGTRLTVV.

V is TRBV2 and J is TRBJ2-1, with 14 bases fitting TRBD2. CDR1 is SNHLY and CDR2 is FYNNEI in the germline V gene. V dropped 6 bases and J dropped 8; count of bases not matched to a gene: 6. The CDR3 covers 15 residues. In DNA form, the CDR3 reads TGTGCCAGCAGCACGGGACTAGCGGGGGTGGATGAGCAGTTCTTC. This gives the protein CASSTGLAGVDEQFF.

In this sample, this clone turned up a few times. CDR3 nucleotide sequence: TGTGCCAGCAGTTACTCAAGTCAAAAGCTCGAGGGGGCGAAGAGCTATGGCTACACCTTC. It is translated as CASSYSSQKLEGAKSYGYTF. The genes are TRBV6-2 or TRBV6-3 and TRBJ1-2, with 7 nucleotides matching TRBD1. Per germline, CDR1 MNHEY and CDR2 SVGEGT. The CDR3 totals 20 residues. V was pared by 0 bases and J by 4 bases, with 20 bases of the junction left unmatched.

V and J are TRBV19 and TRBJ1-1; tentative D call: TRBD1 (5 bases). V shed 1 base and J shed 0 bases, with 12 bases lying between them. From germline, CDR1 is LNHDA and CDR2 SQIVND (reference sequence). The CDR3 totals 16 residues. The CDR3 nucleotides read TGTGCCAGTAGTATAGGGGGGGGTTATATGAACACTGAAGCTTTCTTT. Encoded protein: CASSIGGGYMNTEAFF.

The CDR3 DNA is TGTGCCAGCAGACAGACGACGGATAATTCACCCCTCCACTTT. This translates into CASRQTTDNSPLHF. The genes are TRBV11-3 and TRBJ1-6; D unresolved. The germline V and J ends were trimmed by 6 bases and 5 bases, with 11 bases remaining between them. Germline V gives CDR1 SGHNT, CDR2 YENEEA. CDR3 length: 14 amino acids.

This sequence joins TRBV7-8 and TRBJ1-5; TRBD1 matches at 7 bases. Trimming at V came to 1 base and at J to 7 bases, leaving 10 bases not matched to a gene. The CDR3 sequence is 16 residues long. Per germline, CDR1 SGHVS and CDR2 FQNEAQ. CDR3 sequence reads: CASSLEARGLVQPQHF. The CDR3 coding sequence is TGTGCCAGCAGCTTAGAGGCCAGGGGGTTGGTGCAGCCCCAGCATTTT.

The genes are TRBV4-1 and TRBJ2-2; D gene uncertain. This CDR3 has 15 amino acids. Germline V CDR1 and CDR2: MGHRA, YSYEKL. V lost 0 bases and J 3 bases, leaving 8 bases between the germline ends. CDR3 nucleotide sequence: TGCGCCAGCAGCCAAGAATCGAGATACACCGGGGAGCTGTTTTTT. This sequence encodes CASSQESRYTGELFF.

The chain employs TRBV18 and TRBJ1-6; TRBD1 might be the D (5 bases). Trimming removed 8 bases from V and 8 bases from J, with 13 bases in between. CDR1 is KGHSH and CDR2 is LQKENI in the germline V gene. The CDR3 runs 13 residues. The CDR3 nucleotides read TGTGCCAGCCACGAGCAGGGCGATTCACCCCTCCACTTT. It is translated as CASHEQGDSPLHF.

V is TRBV5-6 and J is TRBJ2-3; 7 bases match TRBD2. This CDR3 contains 14 residues. The V gene end was trimmed by 4 bases and the J gene end by 6 bases; junction bases not matched to a gene: 8. Germline V gene lookup returns CDR1 SGHDT and CDR2 YYEEEE. The CDR3, as DNA: TGTGCCAGCAGCACCGGGACTACGCTGGATACGCAGTATTTT. Translated: CASSTGTTLDTQYF. The variable domain in full, with the rest retrieved from reference TRBV5-6 and TRBJ2-3, is DAGVTQSPTHLIKTRGQQVTLRCSPKSGHDTVSWYQQALGQGPQFIFQYYEEEERQRGNFPDRFSGHQFPNYSSELNVNALLLGDSALYLCASSTGTTLDTQYFGPGTRLTVL.

This clone was detected once. This rearrangement joins TRBV15 to TRBJ1-6, with D maybe TRBD1 (5 bases). Germline V gene lookup returns CDR1 LNHNV and CDR2 YYDKDF (reference sequence). The length of the CDR3 is 14 residues. With 8 bases removed from V and 8 bases from J, the gap between germline ends came to 16 bases. DNA for the CDR3: TGTGCCACCGGGGCAGGGAGGCTTTATTCACCCCTCCACTTT. Its protein product is CATGAGRLYSPLHF.

This clone was observed a few times. The genes are TRBV19 and TRBJ2-2, with D unclear. Germline CDR1 reads LNHDA; CDR2 reads SQIVND (reference sequence). The CDR3 length is 15 residues. The V gene lost 3 bases and the J gene lost 4 bases, with 12 bases spanning the gap. CDR3 nucleotide sequence: TGTGCCAGTAGTATCGACTCGCACGCCACCGGGGAGCTGTTTTTT. It translates to CASSIDSHATGELFF.

V usage is TRBV11-1 and J usage is TRBJ2-7, with TRBD1 identical over 8 bases. This CDR3 contains 16 residues. The germline gives CDR1 SGHAT, CDR2 FQDESV (reference sequence). The J segment lost 1 base and the V segment lost 5 bases, leaving 10 bases of the junction unmatched. In DNA form, the CDR3 reads TGTGCCAGCAGCCAACTATGGGGGACAGGTTCCTACGAGCAGTACTTC. Amino acid sequence: CASSQLWGTGSYEQYF.

The rearrangement links TRBV6-4 to TRBJ1-1, with TRBD1 matching over 7 bases. After removal of 7 bases from V and 4 bases from J, the junction contained 9 bases not matched to a gene. Germline CDR1 reads MRHNA; CDR2 reads SNTAGT. The length of the CDR3 is 14 residues. CDR3 loop: CASKTGMEGTEAFF. CDR3 sequence (DNA): TGTGCCAGCAAGACAGGGATGGAAGGCACTGAAGCTTTCTTT.

This chain joins TRBV27 and TRBJ2-3; no reliable D call. Germline CDR1 and CDR2: MNHEY and SMNVEV (reference sequence). This CDR3 has 14 residues. Trimming took off 2 bases at V and 2 bases at J, with 8 bases between the two ends. CDR3 DNA: TGTGCCAGCAGTTTACAGGTACCCACAGATACGCAGTATTTT. Translated: CASSLQVPTDTQYF.

This rearrangement joins TRBV9 to TRBJ2-5; 7 bases agree with TRBD1. The length of the CDR3 is 15 residues. Germline V lookup: CDR1 SGDLS, CDR2 YYNGEE. V lost 6 bases to trimming and J lost 1 base; unmatched junction nucleotides: 9. CDR3: CASNPGTAIQETQYF. The CDR3 coding sequence is TGTGCCAGCAACCCCGGGACAGCAATCCAAGAGACCCAGTACTTC.

The chain links TRBV7-9 to TRBJ1-5, with D possibly TRBD1 on 5 matching bases. The CDR3 runs to 15 residues. Germline CDR1 and CDR2: SEHNR and FQNEAQ (reference sequence). V was cut by 2 bases and J by 3 bases, with 11 bases left in between. As DNA, the CDR3 is TGTGCCAGCAGCTTAATCGGGGGGACCAATCAGCCCCAGCATTTT. It specifies CASSLIGGTNQPQHF. Filled out from reference TRBV7-9 and TRBJ1-5, the complete variable domain reads DTGVSQNPRHKITKRGQNVTFRCDPISEHNRLYWYRQTLGQGPEFLTYFQNEAQLEKSRLLSDRFSAERPKGSFSTLEIQRTEQGDSAMYLCASSLIGGTNQPQHFGDGTRLSIL.

This clone was detected only once. CDR3 DNA: TGTGCCAGTACACCCACAGGGTTATACAATGAGCAGTTCTTC. Translating gives CASTPTGLYNEQFF. The rearrangement links TRBV19 to TRBJ2-1; perhaps TRBD1 as D (6 bases). This CDR3 is built from 14 residues. Germline CDR1 and CDR2: LNHDA and SQIVND (reference sequence). Trimming cost V 7 bases and J 4 bases, with 14 bases left between them.